A single sample is the source of the 21 T cell receptor beta chains below, sequenced in a study of patients and donors after allogeneic stem cell transplantation. Via MiXCR, TCRdb re-called the RT-PCR reads, giving one row per CDR3 protein. Among some 150,000 distinct CDR3 sequences listed, approximately 40% were seen once. Sequencing used blood, either unsorted or a sorted T cell fraction (not recorded which). These receptors all stem from a human donor who was either an allogeneic HSCT recipient or a stem cell or donor lymphocyte infusion donor (not recorded which). It is not recorded whose cells these are; they may come from a transplant donor.

V gene TRBV9 combines with J gene TRBJ2-1; possible D gene TRBD1, 5 bases. This CDR3 comprises 15 residues. The germline V and J ends were trimmed by 5 bases and 3 bases, with 15 bases remaining between them. CDR1 SGDLS and CDR2 YYNGEE come from the germline V gene. This CDR3 reads CASSPQVSHYNEQFF. Here the CDR3 DNA reads TGTGCCAGCAGTCCACAGGTCTCACACTACAATGAGCAGTTCTTC.

As concerns this clonotype: The junction and the germline gene differ at one end; a read error may be behind it. CDR3 DNA sequence: TGTGTCAGCAGTTTTGGGGTTTTTGCTGAAGCTTTCTTT. It is translated as CVSSFGVFAEAFF. This chain links TRBV27 with TRBJ1-1, with unresolved D. The length of the CDR3 is 13 residues. Germline V gene data show CDR1 as MNHEY and CDR2 as SMNVEV (reference sequence).

The table lists this clonotype with a few counts. The chain recombines TRBV24-1 with TRBJ1-1; 9 bases match TRBD1. CDR3 length: 14 amino acids. The V segment lost 1 base and the J segment 12 bases; nucleotides outside the gene matches: 8. Germline V gives CDR1 KGHDR, CDR2 SFDVKD. The CDR3 nucleotides are TGTGCCACCAGTGATTTCCCGGGGACAGGGAAAACTTTCTTT. Translation: CATSDFPGTGKTFF.

This clonotype was found many times. V usage is TRBV27 and J usage is TRBJ1-2, with D perhaps matching TRBD1 (5 bases). Between the trimmed V and J ends, which lost 8 bases and 7 bases, there was a span of 17 bases. The CDR3 has 13 amino acids. Germline V CDR1 and CDR2: MNHEY, SMNVEV (reference sequence). For the CDR3, the DNA is TGTGCCAGCTCATCCCTGGGGCCTGGTGGCTACACCTTC. Its protein is CASSSLGPGGYTF.

The chain recombines TRBV27 with TRBJ2-7, with D uncertain. Germline CDR1 MNHEY, CDR2 SMNVEV (reference sequence). This CDR3 has 13 residues. V dropped 6 bases and J dropped 6 bases, with 15 bases sitting between them. The CDR3 sequence: CASSPNGVCEQYF. CDR3 nucleotide sequence: TGTGCCAGCAGCCCCAACGGAGTGTGCGAGCAGTACTTC.

This clonotype was counted only a few times. V is TRBV12-3 or TRBV12-4 and J is TRBJ1-2; 9 bases align to TRBD1. V shed 4 bases, J shed 4 bases, and the junction held 10 bases outside the gene matches. This CDR3 spans 16 amino acids. The CDR3 region is CASSSSWTGEGYGYTF. In DNA, the CDR3 is TGTGCCAGCAGTTCAAGTTGGACAGGGGAGGGCTATGGCTACACCTTC.

This chain joins TRBV5-1 and TRBJ1-1, with 7 nucleotides matching TRBD1. CDR1 SGHRS and CDR2 YFSETQ come from the germline V gene. J lost 0 bases, V lost 7 bases, and 12 bases had no gene match. This CDR3 has 16 amino acids. The CDR3 DNA sequence: TGCGCCAGCGCTAGGGACAGTCGCTTCATGAACACTGAAGCTTTCTTT. Translation: CASARDSRFMNTEAFF.

In its sample, this clonotype was seen a few times. V gene TRBV5-6 combines with J gene TRBJ2-3, with 9 bases aligning to TRBD1. This CDR3 is 13 amino acids long. The V segment lost 0 bases and the J segment 9 bases; nucleotides outside the gene matches: 2. CDR1 is SGHDT, CDR2 YYEEEE, per germline. The CDR3 is CASSLGTGDTQYF. Here the CDR3 DNA reads TGTGCCAGCAGCTTGGGGACAGGGGACACGCAGTATTTT. Using reference TRBV5-6 and TRBJ2-3 for the parts outside the CDR3, the full variable domain is DAGVTQSPTHLIKTRGQQVTLRCSPKSGHDTVSWYQQALGQGPQFIFQYYEEEERQRGNFPDRFSGHQFPNYSSELNVNALLLGDSALYLCASSLGTGDTQYFGPGTRLTVL.

The gene calls are TRBV15 and TRBJ1-1, with 8 bases identical to TRBD1. The trim removed 8 bases at V and 3 bases at J, leaving 11 bases unmatched. The CDR3 totals 15 residues. Germline V gene lookup returns CDR1 LNHNV and CDR2 YYDKDF (reference sequence). The CDR3 sequence: CATAFRGQEDTEAFF. The CDR3 nucleotides read TGTGCCACCGCCTTCAGGGGGCAGGAGGACACTGAAGCTTTCTTT.

The chain is built from TRBV28 and TRBJ1-2; D is possibly TRBD1 (5 bases). The CDR3 is 13 amino acids. Germline CDR1 and CDR2: MDHEN and SYDVKM. The V and J ends lost 6 bases and 5 bases respectively, with 13 bases between them. CDR3 sequence: CASRPGWGYGYTF. The CDR3 region has the DNA TGTGCCAGCAGGCCAGGTTGGGGGTATGGCTACACCTTC.

This clonotype was detected a few times. CDR3 in DNA: TGCAGTGCTGCCCCTATATCGGGACAGGGAAGAACTGAAGCTTTCTTT. Amino acids: CSAAPISGQGRTEAFF. The chain has TRBV20-1 and TRBJ1-1; 9 positions match TRBD1. Germline CDR1 DFQATT, CDR2 SNEGSKA (reference sequence). The ends lost 5 bases at V and 5 bases at J; junction bases unmatched: 15. The CDR3 has 16 residues.

This chain connects TRBV28 to TRBJ2-5; D is unclear. The CDR3 contains 14 residues. Trimming took 5 bases from V and 4 from J, leaving 14 bases between them. Germline V gene lookup returns CDR1 MDHEN and CDR2 SYDVKM. The CDR3 spells CASSEPGLGETQYF. The DNA for the CDR3 is TGTGCCAGCAGTGAGCCCGGGTTGGGAGAGACCCAGTACTTC.

This clonotype was detected a few times. The chain is built from TRBV12-3 or TRBV12-4 and TRBJ1-4, with TRBD1 matching over 9 bases. Trimming at V came to 5 bases and at J to 8 bases, leaving 6 bases not matched to a gene. The CDR3 extends over 14 amino acids. The CDR3 region is CASSITGGWEKLFF. CDR3 coding DNA: TGTGCCAGCAGTATTACAGGGGGCTGGGAAAAACTGTTTTTT.

This clonotype was detected only a few times. The chain joins TRBV9 to TRBJ1-2; tentative D call: TRBD1 (6 bases). Germline-derived CDR1 and CDR2 are SGDLS and YYNGEE. The length of the CDR3 is 14 residues. Trimming removed 0 bases at V and 7 bases at J, with 13 bases between. In DNA, the CDR3 is TGTGCCAGCAGCGTAGGCGGGGGGCGTAGTGGCTACACCTTC. It specifies CASSVGGGRSGYTF.

This clonotype turned up a few times. The chain joins TRBV7-2 to TRBJ1-1; D unclear. The V and J ends lost 1 base and 0 bases respectively, with 6 bases between them. This CDR3 is built from 14 residues. Germline V gives CDR1 SGHTA, CDR2 FQGNSA. The chain's CDR3 is CASSLGPVNTEAFF. DNA for the CDR3: TGTGCCAGCAGCTTAGGGCCCGTGAACACTGAAGCTTTCTTT.

V is TRBV12-3 or TRBV12-4 and J is TRBJ2-5; D gene uncertain. V was clipped by 3 bases and J by 1 base, with 9 bases between them. The length of the CDR3 is 14 residues. As DNA, the CDR3 is TGTGCCAGCAGTTTTGGGCAGATCCAAGAGACCCAGTACTTC. Translation gives CASSFGQIQETQYF.

The chain couples TRBV7-8 to TRBJ2-2; 7 nucleotides line up with TRBD1. The CDR3 sequence is 15 residues long. V lost 3 bases, J lost 3 bases, and 4 bases stayed unmatched. CDR1 and CDR2 (germline): SGHVS, FQNEAQ. For the CDR3, the DNA is TGTGCCAGCAGCTTTCCGGGACAGTACACCGGGGAGCTGTTTTTT. Protein: CASSFPGQYTGELFF.

The rearrangement joins TRBV6-2 or TRBV6-3 to TRBJ1-1; D gene unclear. Germline CDR1 is MNHEY and CDR2 is SVGEGT. The CDR3 consists of 14 residues. V was cut by 5 bases and J by 0 bases, with 10 bases left in between. Here the CDR3 reads CASSTGLVNTEAFF. The CDR3 region has the DNA TGTGCCAGCAGTACCGGGCTCGTGAACACTGAAGCTTTCTTT.

This clonotype was observed a few times. The V and J genes are TRBV27 and TRBJ1-6, with D unresolved. V lost 2 bases and J 10 bases, leaving 12 bases between the germline ends. Looked up from germline, CDR1 is MNHEY and CDR2 is SMNVEV (reference sequence). This CDR3 has 14 residues. CDR3 in amino acids: CASSLAAIGSPLHF. For the CDR3, the DNA is TGTGCCAGCAGTTTAGCGGCCATAGGGTCACCCCTCCACTTT.

The V call is TRBV7-2, the J call TRBJ2-1; D is possibly TRBD2 (6 bases). V lost 8 bases, J lost 5 bases, and 19 bases lay in between. From germline, CDR1 is SGHTA and CDR2 FQGNSA. The CDR3 is 15 residues long. The CDR3 coding sequence is TGTGCCAGCGTCACAAGGAGCGGGTCTCACAATGAGCAGTTCTTC. Translation: CASVTRSGSHNEQFF.

In this sample, this clonotype turned up a few times. The rearrangement links TRBV10-2 to TRBJ1-5, with no clear D. The CDR3 consists of 13 residues. Germline V gene sequence: CDR1 WSHSY, CDR2 SAAADI. Trimming left V 2 bases short and J 3 bases short, with 5 bases between. Here the CDR3 reads CASSEGHNQPQHF. In nucleotides, the CDR3 is TGCGCCAGCAGTGAGGGTCACAATCAGCCCCAGCATTTT.